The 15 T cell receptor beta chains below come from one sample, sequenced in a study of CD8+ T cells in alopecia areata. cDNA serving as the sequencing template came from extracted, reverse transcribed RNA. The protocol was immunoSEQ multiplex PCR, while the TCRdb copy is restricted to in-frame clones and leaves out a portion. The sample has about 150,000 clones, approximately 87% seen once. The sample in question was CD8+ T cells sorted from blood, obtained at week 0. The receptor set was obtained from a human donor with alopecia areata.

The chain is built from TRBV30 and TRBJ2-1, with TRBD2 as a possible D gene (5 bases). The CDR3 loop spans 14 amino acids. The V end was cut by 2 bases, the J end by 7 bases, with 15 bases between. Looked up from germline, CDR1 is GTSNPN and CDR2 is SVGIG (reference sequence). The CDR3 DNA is TGTGCCTGGAGTCTGCGGGCCCTGGGGAATGAGCAGTTCTTC. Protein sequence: CAWSLRALGNEQFF.

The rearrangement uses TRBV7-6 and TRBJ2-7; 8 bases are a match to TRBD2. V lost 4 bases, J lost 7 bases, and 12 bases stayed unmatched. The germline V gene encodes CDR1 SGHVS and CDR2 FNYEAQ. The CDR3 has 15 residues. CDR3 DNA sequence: TGTGCCAGCAGCTCAAGTAGCGGGACGACTCGGGAGCAGTACTTC. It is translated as CASSSSSGTTREQYF.

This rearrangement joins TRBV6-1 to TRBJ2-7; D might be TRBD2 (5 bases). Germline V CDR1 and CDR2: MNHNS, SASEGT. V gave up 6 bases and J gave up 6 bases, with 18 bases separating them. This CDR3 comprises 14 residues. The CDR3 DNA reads TGTGCCAGCAGGGGAGACTCAACCTTATCCGAGCAGTACTTC. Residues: CASRGDSTLSEQYF.

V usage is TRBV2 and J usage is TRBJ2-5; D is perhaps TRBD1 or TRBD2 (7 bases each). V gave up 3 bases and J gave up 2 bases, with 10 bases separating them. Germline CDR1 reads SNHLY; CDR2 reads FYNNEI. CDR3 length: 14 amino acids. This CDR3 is CASSDRGGQETQYF. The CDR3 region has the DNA TGTGCCAGCAGTGACAGGGGGGGGCAAGAGACCCAGTACTTC.

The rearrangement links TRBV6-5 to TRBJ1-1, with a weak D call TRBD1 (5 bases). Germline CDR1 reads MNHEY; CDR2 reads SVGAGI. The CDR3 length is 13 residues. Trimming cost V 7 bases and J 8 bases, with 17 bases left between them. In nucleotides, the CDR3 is TGTGCCAGCATACTAGCCCCAGGGTTGGAAGCTTTCTTT. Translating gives CASILAPGLEAFF.

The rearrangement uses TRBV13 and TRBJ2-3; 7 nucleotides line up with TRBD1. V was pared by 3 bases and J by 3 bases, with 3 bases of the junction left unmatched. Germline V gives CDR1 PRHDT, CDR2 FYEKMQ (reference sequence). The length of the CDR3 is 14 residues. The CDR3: CASSFGQETDTQYF. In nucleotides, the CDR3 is TGTGCCAGCAGCTTCGGACAGGAAACAGATACGCAGTATTTT. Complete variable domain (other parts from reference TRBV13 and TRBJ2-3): AAGVIQSPRHLIKEKRETATLKCYPIPRHDTVYWYQQGPGQDPQFLISFYEKMQSDKGSIPDRFSAQQFSDYHSELNMSSLELGDSALYFCASSFGQETDTQYFGPGTRLTVL.

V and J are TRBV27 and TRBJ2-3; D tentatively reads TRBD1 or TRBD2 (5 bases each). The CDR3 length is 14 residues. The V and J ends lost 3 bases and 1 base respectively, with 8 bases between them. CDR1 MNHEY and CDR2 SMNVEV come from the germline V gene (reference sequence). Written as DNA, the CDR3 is TGTGCCAGCAGTTTCGTGGGGGGCACAGATACGCAGTATTTT. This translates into CASSFVGGTDTQYF.

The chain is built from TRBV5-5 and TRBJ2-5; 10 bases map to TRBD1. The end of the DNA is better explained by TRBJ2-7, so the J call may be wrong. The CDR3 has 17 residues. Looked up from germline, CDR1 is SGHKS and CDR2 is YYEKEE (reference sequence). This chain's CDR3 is CASSLPGQGQSSYEQYF. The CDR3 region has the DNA TGTGCCAGCAGCTTGCCGGGACAGGGGCAAAGCTCCTACGAGCAGTACTTC.

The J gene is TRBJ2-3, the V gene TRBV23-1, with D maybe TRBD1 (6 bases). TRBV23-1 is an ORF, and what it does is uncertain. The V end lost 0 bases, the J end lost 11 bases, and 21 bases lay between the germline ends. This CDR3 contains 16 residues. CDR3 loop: CASSQSPGTYLLLQYF. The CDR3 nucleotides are TGCGCCAGCAGTCAATCCCCCGGGACATACCTCTTGCTGCAGTATTTT.

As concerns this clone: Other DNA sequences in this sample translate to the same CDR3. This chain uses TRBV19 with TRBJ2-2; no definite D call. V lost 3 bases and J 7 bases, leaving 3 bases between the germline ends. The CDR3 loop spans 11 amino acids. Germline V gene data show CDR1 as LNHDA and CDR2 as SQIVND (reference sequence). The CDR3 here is CASSMGGELFF. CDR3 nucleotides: TGTGCCAGTAGTATGGGCGGGGAGCTGTTTTTT.

The DNA for the CDR3 is TGTGCCAGCAGCTTGAAGGGGACCTCCTACGAGCAGTACTTC. Translation: CASSLKGTSYEQYF. This chain uses TRBV5-4 with TRBJ2-7; the D call may be TRBD1 or TRBD2 (5 bases each). The ends were cut back, 1 base at V and 0 bases at J, with 8 bases in the middle. The CDR3 is 14 amino acids. Germline-derived CDR1 and CDR2 are SGHNT and YYREEE (reference sequence).

In DNA form, the CDR3 reads TGCGCCAGCAGCCAAGAAAGGTACGGGGACAATGAGCAGTTCTTC. Translating gives CASSQERYGDNEQFF. This sequence joins TRBV4-1 and TRBJ2-1; maybe TRBD2 (5 bases). CDR1 is MGHRA and CDR2 is YSYEKL in the germline V gene. V was cut by 0 bases and J by 5 bases, with 11 bases left in between. The CDR3 runs 15 residues.

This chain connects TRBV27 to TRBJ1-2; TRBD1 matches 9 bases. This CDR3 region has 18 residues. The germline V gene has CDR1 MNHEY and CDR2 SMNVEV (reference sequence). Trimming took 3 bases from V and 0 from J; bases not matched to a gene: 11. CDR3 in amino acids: CASSLTPGQGLANYGYTF. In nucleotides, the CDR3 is TGTGCCAGCAGTTTGACTCCGGGACAGGGACTAGCTAACTATGGCTACACCTTC.

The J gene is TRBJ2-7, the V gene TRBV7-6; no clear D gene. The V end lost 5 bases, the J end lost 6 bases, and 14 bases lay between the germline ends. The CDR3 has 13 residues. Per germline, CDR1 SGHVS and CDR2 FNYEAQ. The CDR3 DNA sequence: TGTGCCAGCAGCCCCACCGGTTTCGGCGAGCAGTACTTC. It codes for CASSPTGFGEQYF.

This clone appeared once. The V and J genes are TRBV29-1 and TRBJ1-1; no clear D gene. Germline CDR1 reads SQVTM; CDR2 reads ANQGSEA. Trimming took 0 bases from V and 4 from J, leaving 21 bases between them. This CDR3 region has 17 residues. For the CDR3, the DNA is TGCAGCGTTGAAGATCGCCCTCCGCAAGGAGTATTCACTGAAGCTTTCTTT. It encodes CSVEDRPPQGVFTEAFF. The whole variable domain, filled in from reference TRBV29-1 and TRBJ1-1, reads SAVISQKPSRDICQRGTSLTIQCQVDSQVTMMFWYRQQPGQSLTLIATANQGSEATYESGFVIDKFPISRPNLTFSTLTVSNMSPEDSSIYLCSVEDRPPQGVFTEAFFGQGTRLTVV.